A selection of T cell receptor beta chains follows, all from one sample in a study of T-cell memory formation after mild COVID-19. TCRdb redid the calling of the 5' RACE reads with MiXCR, one entry per CDR3 protein. The profile covers about 560,000 distinct CDR3 sequences, with 18% appearing a single time and around 13% taken by the ten largest. The sequenced material came from PBMCs or a T cell subset sorted from them (not recorded which). The receptors were sampled from an adult woman who had mild COVID-19 (a few samples of this study predate the infection). Cell type and time point are not known. Both conserved end residues are part of each CDR3. Fields, in order: J gene, clone size, D gene, CDR3 length, V gene, CDR3 protein, CDR3 DNA. D genes are given only for firm matches. Clone sizes are given selectively: once, few, many, or a class where the clone is expanded.

TRBJ2-3	-	-	17	TRBV12-3/TRBV12-4	CASSLGTGTPRTDTQYF	TGTGCCAGCAGTTTGGGTACCGGGACTCCGAGGACAGATACGCAGTATTTT
TRBJ1-1	many	-	16	TRBV6-5	CASSYRGGARNTEAFF	TGTGCCAGCAGTTACAGGGGAGGGGCAAGGAACACTGAAGCTTTCTTT
TRBJ2-1	few	TRBD2	15	TRBV5-1	CASSHGAGGPGEQFF	TGCGCCAGCAGCCATGGCGCGGGAGGGCCGGGTGAGCAGTTCTTC
TRBJ2-7	-	TRBD1	14	TRBV15	CATSREGTVYEQYF	TGTGCCACCAGCAGAGAAGGGACAGTCTACGAGCAGTACTTC
TRBJ2-6	few	TRBD2	14	TRBV19	CASWEGTGANVLTF	TGTGCCAGTTGGGAGGGCACTGGGGCCAACGTCCTGACTTTC
TRBJ2-2	many	-	13	TRBV5-1	CASSLKGAGELFF	TGCGCCAGCAGCTTGAAGGGGGCCGGGGAGCTGTTTTTT
TRBJ2-1	-	-	12	TRBV5-1	CASSYGYNEQFF	TGCGCCAGCAGCTACGGCTACAATGAGCAGTTCTTC
TRBJ1-2	few	-	16	TRBV4-1	CASSQVGGRITYGYTF	TGCGCCAGCAGCCAAGTCGGGGGACGGATTACCTATGGCTACACCTTC
TRBJ2-3	-	-	16	TRBV10-3	CAISGIGLKRGDTQYF	TGTGCCATCAGTGGGATCGGACTTAAGAGGGGTGATACGCAGTATTTT
TRBJ2-3	-	TRBD1	15	TRBV7-8	CASSSIDRGTDTQYF	TGTGCCAGCAGCTCGATTGACAGGGGCACAGATACGCAGTATTTT
TRBJ2-1	few	-	14	TRBV7-3	CASSQSGVGNEQFF	TGTGCCAGCAGCCAGAGTGGGGTGGGCAATGAGCAGTTCTTC
TRBJ2-1	-	TRBD2	16	TRBV20-1	CSVPPEGLAGLNEQFF	TGCAGTGTCCCCCCCGAGGGACTAGCGGGTCTCAATGAGCAGTTCTTC
TRBJ2-2	-	-	14	TRBV7-2	CASSLIATTGELFF	TGTGCCAGCAGCTTAATCGCGACCACCGGGGAGCTGTTTTTT
TRBJ2-2	few	-	16	TRBV20-1	CSARDGGAWNTGELFF	TGCAGTGCTAGAGATGGCGGGGCGTGGAACACCGGGGAGCTGTTTTTT
TRBJ2-7	-	-	14	TRBV5-1	CASSGAGTSYEQYF	TGCGCCAGCAGCGGTGCAGGGACCTCCTACGAGCAGTACTTC
TRBJ2-7	many	TRBD2	16	TRBV4-2	CASSRVHSGSSYEQYF	TGTGCCAGCAGCCGAGTGCATAGCGGGAGCTCATACGAGCAGTACTTC
TRBJ2-3	many	TRBD2	16	TRBV20-1	CSARAGLAGNTDTQYF	TGCAGTGCTAGAGCTGGACTAGCGGGGAACACAGATACGCAGTATTTT
TRBJ2-7	-	-	14	TRBV27	CASSLSAAAYEQYF	TGTGCCAGCAGTTTATCGGCAGCCGCCTACGAGCAGTACTTC
TRBJ2-5	few	-	14	TRBV24-1	CATAPRGGQETQYF	TGTGCCACGGCACCCAGGGGGGGTCAAGAGACCCAGTACTTC
TRBJ2-5	-	-	12	TRBV7-9	CASKTGGETQYF	TGTGCCAGCAAAACCGGTGGGGAGACCCAGTACTTC
TRBJ2-6	few	TRBD1	19	TRBV7-2	CASSLARDRVNAGANVLTF	TGTGCCAGCAGCTTAGCGAGGGACAGGGTTAATGCTGGGGCCAACGTCCTGACTTTC
TRBJ2-2	-	-	16	TRBV27	CASSLRRDFYTGELFF	TGTGCCAGCAGTTTGCGTCGGGACTTCTACACCGGGGAGCTGTTTTTT
TRBJ2-7	few	TRBD1	13	TRBV11-2	CASSWTGTYEQYF	TGTGCCAGCAGCTGGACAGGTACCTACGAGCAGTACTTC
TRBJ2-1	-	TRBD1	16	TRBV27	CASSPFTGDINNEQFF	TGTGCCAGCAGTCCTTTCACAGGGGATATCAACAATGAGCAGTTCTTC
TRBJ1-2	few	-	14	TRBV7-2	CASSSDRWPYGYTF	TGTGCCAGCAGCTCCGACAGGTGGCCCTATGGCTACACCTTC
TRBJ2-5	few	TRBD1	14	TRBV7-2	CASTRTGLQETQYF	TGTGCCAGCACCCGGACAGGACTCCAAGAGACCCAGTACTTC
TRBJ2-5	-	-	14	TRBV5-5	CASSFQGLGETQYF	TGTGCCAGCAGCTTTCAGGGGCTGGGAGAGACCCAGTACTTC
TRBJ2-7	-	-	14	TRBV30	CACVVIDGGHEQYF	TGTGCCTGCGTCGTAATAGACGGTGGCCACGAGCAGTACTTC
TRBJ1-5	-	-	17	TRBV19	CASSISDRGGGNQPQHF	TGTGCCAGTAGTATTAGCGACCGTGGGGGAGGCAATCAGCCCCAGCATTTT
TRBJ1-1	once	-	14	TRBV5-5	CASSYGQSNTEAFF	TGTGCCAGCAGCTACGGGCAGTCGAACACTGAAGCTTTCTTT
TRBJ1-2	few	-	14	TRBV11-2	CASSVYRDGYGYTF	TGTGCCAGCAGCGTATACCGGGACGGGTATGGCTACACCTTC
TRBJ1-1	-	-	13	TRBV12-3/TRBV12-4	CASSLVQRWEAFF	TGTGCCAGCAGTTTAGTCCAACGATGGGAAGCTTTCTTT
TRBJ1-5	-	-	15	TRBV5-1	CASSLYPGSNQPQHF	TGCGCCAGCAGCTTGTACCCGGGGAGCAATCAGCCCCAGCATTTT
TRBJ1-6	few	-	12	TRBV5-4	CASSSINSPLHF	TGTGCCAGCAGCTCGATAAATTCACCCCTCCACTTT
TRBJ2-7	-	TRBD2	16	TRBV9	CASSVGGLDPSYEQYF	TGTGCCAGCAGCGTAGGGGGACTAGACCCTTCCTACGAGCAGTACTTC
TRBJ2-4	-	-	13	TRBV15	CATSRDRGDIQYF	TGTGCCACCAGCAGAGATAGGGGCGACATTCAGTACTTC
TRBJ1-1	-	-	17	TRBV30	CAWSVSWGAKMNTEAFF	TGTGCCTGGAGTGTAAGTTGGGGGGCAAAGATGAACACTGAAGCTTTCTTT
TRBJ2-7	-	TRBD2	16	TRBV9	CASSPSWGGISYEQYF	TGTGCCAGCAGCCCCTCGTGGGGGGGGATCTCCTACGAGCAGTACTTC
TRBJ1-6	-	-	13	TRBV10-3	CAISESGASPLHF	TGTGCCATCAGTGAGTCAGGGGCATCACCCCTCCACTTT
TRBJ2-7	many	-	13	TRBV11-2	CASSTLVSYEQYF	TGTGCCAGCAGCACCTTGGTGTCCTACGAGCAGTACTTC
TRBJ1-2	-	TRBD1	16	TRBV9	CASSPLTGTRTYGYTF	TGTGCCAGCAGCCCGTTGACAGGGACGCGAACCTATGGCTACACCTTC
TRBJ2-4	-	-	16	TRBV5-6	CASSLGRARTKNIQYF	TGTGCCAGCAGCTTGGGCAGGGCGCGGACCAAAAACATTCAGTACTTC
TRBJ2-1	-	-	15	TRBV28	CASSYEGGTHNEQFF	TGTGCCAGCAGTTACGAGGGGGGGACCCACAATGAGCAGTTCTTC
TRBJ2-1	-	TRBD2	17	TRBV7-8	CASSFRTSGGLYNEQFF	TGTGCCAGCAGCTTCCGGACTAGCGGGGGCCTGTACAATGAGCAGTTCTTC
TRBJ2-3	-	-	18	TRBV6-5	CASSYSSYSRGGTDTQYF	TGTGCCAGCAGTTACTCGAGTTATTCCCGCGGAGGCACAGATACGCAGTATTTT
TRBJ2-5	few	TRBD2	14	TRBV20-1	CSAHPGTSFETQYF	TGCAGTGCTCACCCCGGGACTAGCTTCGAGACCCAGTACTTC
TRBJ2-7	few	-	14	TRBV20-1	CSASGGAHPYEQYF	TGCAGTGCTAGTGGGGGGGCGCACCCCTACGAGCAGTACTTC